Presented here are 23 T cell receptor beta chains from one specimen sequenced in a study of long-term antiretroviral therapy in people with HIV. Researchers report immunoSEQ v3.0 was run at survey level. Libraries were prepared by immunoSEQ multiplex PCR; TCRdb keeps only in-frame clonotypes and omits some of them. The repertoire holds under 30,000 clones, with 85% to 95% as singletons. Source: unsorted PBMCs, taken just over 4.8 years after starting antiretroviral therapy. The origin of the receptors is a woman aged 45-60 years with HIV.

This chain joins TRBV7-6 and TRBJ2-5; D uncertain. V was shortened by 1 base and J by 3 bases, with 12 bases between the two germline ends. The CDR3 loop spans 15 amino acids. CDR1 and CDR2 (germline): SGHVS, FNYEAQ. In nucleotides, the CDR3 is TGTGCCAGCAGCTTAGGGAGTCGGTTCGAAGAGACCCAGTACTTC. Amino acid sequence: CASSLGSRFEETQYF.

The genes are TRBV4-2 and TRBJ2-1; 7 bases map to TRBD1. The CDR3 extends over 14 amino acids. Germline CDR1 and CDR2: LGHNA and YNFKEQ. With 5 bases clipped from V and 8 bases from J, the junction kept 9 bases outside the gene matches. The CDR3 is CASSSETGVHEQFF. Written as DNA, the CDR3 is TGTGCCAGCAGCTCTGAAACAGGGGTCCATGAGCAGTTCTTC.

The gene calls are TRBV2 and TRBJ1-5; D is uncertain. Trimming pared 3 bases from V and 0 bases from J, leaving 3 bases between. Germline V gene data show CDR1 as SNHLY and CDR2 as FYNNEI. The CDR3 length is 13 residues. In nucleotides, the CDR3 is TGTGCCAGCAGTGATTATAGCAATCAGCCCCAGCATTTT. Translating it yields CASSDYSNQPQHF.

This clone was picked up a small number of times. The CDR3 DNA reads TGCAGCGTTGACGGGGTAGCGGACCAAGATACGCAGTATTTT. This sequence encodes CSVDGVADQDTQYF. The J gene is TRBJ2-3, the V gene TRBV29-1, with a weak D call TRBD2 (6 bases). The CDR3 spans 14 residues. V was shortened by 3 bases and J by 5 bases, with 15 bases between the two germline ends. CDR1 and CDR2 from the germline V gene are SQVTM and ANQGSEA.

This chain uses TRBV4-1 with TRBJ1-2, with no clear D. This CDR3 has 15 residues. The germline V gene encodes CDR1 MGHRA and CDR2 YSYEKL. The V and J ends lost 0 bases and 3 bases respectively, with 11 bases between them. CDR3 sequence reads: CASSQDTGLHYGYTF. The CDR3 DNA is TGCGCCAGCAGCCAAGATACGGGCCTCCACTATGGCTACACCTTC.

This chain links TRBV6-1 with TRBJ1-2; possibly TRBD1 for D (6 bases). Trimming took off 3 bases at V and 5 bases at J, with 22 bases between the two ends. This CDR3 is 17 amino acids long. Germline assignment: CDR1 MNHNS and CDR2 SASEGT. Here the CDR3 DNA reads TGTGCCAGCAGTGACCCTGGGAGGGGGAGAGGGGCATATGGCTACACCTTC. Protein: CASSDPGRGRGAYGYTF.

The J gene is TRBJ2-1, the V gene TRBV2; D call uncertain. This CDR3 has 14 residues. CDR1 is SNHLY, CDR2 FYNNEI, per germline. V was cut by 8 bases and J by 7 bases, with 18 bases left in between. CDR3 bases: TGTGCCAGCGGAGACAACCGCCTTTCGAATGAGCAGTTCTTC. Its translation is CASGDNRLSNEQFF.

The genes are TRBV7-8 and TRBJ1-1, with D perhaps TRBD1 (5 bases). CDR3 length: 15 residues. CDR1 is SGHVS, CDR2 FQNEAQ, per germline. V dropped 1 base and J dropped 0 bases, with 9 bases sitting between them. CDR3 protein: CASSLEATVNTEAFF. Here the CDR3 DNA reads TGTGCCAGCAGCTTAGAAGCGACAGTGAACACTGAAGCTTTCTTT. Full variable domain (rest looked up from reference TRBV7-8 and TRBJ1-1): GAGVSQSPRYKVAKRGQDVALRCDPISGHVSLFWYQQALGQGPEFLTYFQNEAQLDKSGLPSDRFFAERPEGSVSTLKIQRTQQEDSAVYLCASSLEATVNTEAFFGQGTRLTVV.

This chain links TRBV4-3 with TRBJ2-7; tentatively, D is TRBD1 (7 bases). Trimming shortened V by 0 bases and J by 3 bases, and 12 bases separated the two germline ends. The CDR3 covers 15 residues. The germline gives CDR1 LGHNA, CDR2 YSLEER. In DNA, the CDR3 is TGCGCCAGCAGCCAAGAGGAGGGGGCAGTCTACGAGCAGTACTTC. This codes for CASSQEEGAVYEQYF.

This rearrangement joins TRBV27 to TRBJ2-2; no clear D gene. The CDR3 length is 13 residues. Trimming took off 4 bases at V and 4 bases at J, with 7 bases between the two ends. Germline loops: CDR1 MNHEY, CDR2 SMNVEV (reference sequence). CDR3 amino acids: CASSSSVTGELFF. Written as DNA, the CDR3 is TGTGCCAGCAGTTCAAGCGTCACCGGGGAGCTGTTTTTT.

The V gene is TRBV6-5, the J gene TRBJ2-7; 14 bases align to TRBD2. This CDR3 region has 15 residues. Germline loops: CDR1 MNHEY, CDR2 SVGAGI. The J segment lost 7 bases and the V segment lost 5 bases, leaving 7 bases of the junction unmatched. CDR3 coding DNA: TGTGCCAGCAGTGGAAGGGGACTAGCGGGAGTTGAGCAGTACTTC. Protein sequence: CASSGRGLAGVEQYF.

This clone has more than one count but fewer than ten. J is TRBJ1-1 and V is TRBV6-5, with D possibly TRBD1 on 6 matching bases. V shed 0 bases and J shed 3 bases, with 14 bases lying between them. This CDR3 comprises 16 residues. CDR1 is MNHEY, CDR2 SVGAGI, per germline. The CDR3 loop is CASSYSWQEGDTEAFF. In DNA, the CDR3 is TGTGCCAGCAGTTACTCCTGGCAGGAGGGGGACACTGAAGCTTTCTTT.

The chain combines TRBV28 with TRBJ1-2; 7 positions match TRBD1. The length of the CDR3 is 15 residues. With V trimmed by 8 bases and J by 0 bases, 9 bases remained unmatched. CDR1 is MDHEN, CDR2 SYDVKM, per germline. CDR3 bases: TGTGCCAGCCGACAGGGAGCGTCGACTAACTATGGCTACACCTTC. Encoded protein: CASRQGASTNYGYTF.

The chain uses TRBV6-1 and TRBJ2-7, with D unclear. Trimming took 1 base from V and 5 from J, leaving 9 bases between them. The CDR3 consists of 13 residues. Looked up from germline, CDR1 is MNHNS and CDR2 is SASEGT. The CDR3 loop is CASSEVVSDEQYF. In DNA, the CDR3 is TGTGCCAGCAGTGAAGTAGTCAGCGACGAGCAGTACTTC.

This sequence joins TRBV7-9 and TRBJ2-7, with D unclear. CDR1 is SEHNR and CDR2 is FQNEAQ in the germline V gene (reference sequence). V was clipped by 1 base and J by 2 bases, with 3 bases between them. The CDR3 runs to 12 residues. The CDR3 DNA follows: TGTGCCAGCAGCTTAGGGGCCTACGAGCAGTACTTC. Translation gives CASSLGAYEQYF.

The V call is TRBV9, the J call TRBJ2-1; 10 positions agree with TRBD1. The CDR3 has 15 residues. CDR1 is SGDLS, CDR2 YYNGEE, per germline. Trimming at V came to 0 bases and at J to 6 bases, leaving 3 bases not matched to a gene. CDR3 loop: CASSVAGQGSNEQFF. The CDR3 DNA is TGTGCCAGCAGCGTAGCGGGACAGGGGAGCAATGAGCAGTTCTTC. Full variable domain (remainder filled in from reference TRBV9 and TRBJ2-1): DSGVTQTPKHLITATGQRVTLRCSPRSGDLSVYWYQQSLDQGLQFLIQYYNGEERAKGNILERFSAQQFPDLHSELNLSSLELGDSALYFCASSVAGQGSNEQFFGPGTRLTVL.

The rearrangement joins TRBV6-5 to TRBJ2-3, with D perhaps TRBD1 or TRBD2 (5 bases each). With 0 bases removed from V and 3 bases from J, the gap between germline ends came to 10 bases. Germline CDR1 reads MNHEY; CDR2 reads SVGAGI. The length of the CDR3 is 15 residues. The CDR3 region is CASSYSRGDTDTQYF. As DNA, the CDR3 is TGTGCCAGCAGTTACTCGAGGGGAGATACAGATACGCAGTATTTT.

V and J are TRBV18 and TRBJ2-5; maybe TRBD1 (6 bases). The CDR3 contains 15 residues. Germline values: CDR1 KGHSH, CDR2 LQKENI. V was shortened by 0 bases and J by 7 bases, with 15 bases between the two germline ends. The DNA of the CDR3 is TGTGCCAGCTCACCACCGACAGGCGGTTTAGTGACCCAGTACTTC. Its protein is CASSPPTGGLVTQYF.

The V call is TRBV15, the J call TRBJ2-7; maybe TRBD1 (5 bases). Germline V gives CDR1 LNHNV, CDR2 YYDKDF (reference sequence). Trimming pared 0 bases from V and 4 bases from J, leaving 13 bases between. This CDR3 is built from 15 residues. The CDR3 bases are TGTGCCACCAGCAGAGATCTTGGGGCCGGGTACGAGCAGTACTTC. This encodes CATSRDLGAGYEQYF.

This chain uses TRBV6-5 with TRBJ2-7; TRBD1 agrees at 12 bases. The germline gives CDR1 MNHEY, CDR2 SVGAGI. The trim removed 0 bases at V and 6 bases at J, leaving 3 bases unmatched. There are 15 residues in the CDR3. CDR3 sequence (DNA): TGTGCCAGCAGTTACTCTGGGACAGGGGGCAGCGAGCAGTACTTC. Translated: CASSYSGTGGSEQYF.

The chain uses TRBV5-4 and TRBJ2-1, with 16 nucleotides matching TRBD2. The CDR3 extends over 17 amino acids. CDR1 is SGHNT and CDR2 is YYREEE in the germline V gene (reference sequence). J gave up 9 bases and V 4 bases, and 10 bases lay outside the gene matches. CDR3 in amino acids: CASSPGTSGRVRSEQFF. CDR3 nucleotides: TGTGCCAGCAGCCCCGGGACTAGCGGGAGGGTTCGGTCTGAGCAGTTCTTC.

This rearrangement joins TRBV10-3 to TRBJ1-1; maybe TRBD1 (6 bases). The germline V gene has CDR1 ENHRY and CDR2 SYGVKD. V shed 6 bases and J shed 1 base, with 12 bases lying between them. CDR3 length: 14 residues. CDR3 bases: TGTGCCATCAGACAGGGCAGCGCGAACACTGAAGCTTTCTTT. Protein: CAIRQGSANTEAFF.

The chain employs TRBV6-4 and TRBJ1-3; D unresolved. Germline V gene sequence: CDR1 MRHNA, CDR2 SNTAGT. Trimming pared 9 bases from V and 3 bases from J, leaving 12 bases between. CDR3 length: 13 amino acids. The CDR3 DNA reads as TGTGCCAGTTCGGGGAACGATGGAAACACCATATATTTT. Translation: CASSGNDGNTIYF.